Given below is one TCR beta chain in context. The data derive from a study of CD4 T cell repertoires in COVID-19. The CDR3 spans 15 residues. Trimming took 3 bases from V and 0 from J, leaving 11 bases between them. The germline V gene encodes CDR1 SGHTA and CDR2 FQGNSA. Method: immunoSEQ multiplex PCR; TCRdb's copy keeps in-frame clones and lacks some. This sample yields some 80,000 clones, of which 80% to 90% are seen a single time; about 0.5% belongs to the top ten. The TCR comes from a human donor who had COVID-19. Material: CD4+ T cells from peripheral blood, obtained after recovery from COVID-19. V is TRBV7-2 and J is TRBJ1-2, with D possibly being TRBD1 (6 bases). CDR3 amino acids: CASSLTGTTNYGYTF. The CDR3 DNA reads TGTGCCAGCAGCTTGACAGGCACTACTAACTATGGCTACACCTTC.